The 21 T cell receptor beta chains reported below all come from one sample, sequenced in a study of shared clonotypes between healthy human individuals. TCRdb's copy holds only in-frame clones and misses some; the assay was immunoSEQ multiplex PCR. The sample holds approximately 1,000,000 clones, about four fifths seen once. Input material: memory CD4+ T cells from PBMCs. As to subset: CD45RA-negative fraction. Receptor source: a man aged 18 to 30 in good health. Some clones in this sample may be carry-over from other donors' samples.

This clone appeared a single time. The chain carries TRBV5-4 and TRBJ1-2; unclear D gene. The length of the CDR3 is 11 residues. V shed 4 bases and J shed 4 bases, with 5 bases lying between them. Per germline, CDR1 SGHNT and CDR2 YYREEE (reference sequence). The CDR3 DNA sequence: TGTGCCAGCAGCGCCAGCTATGGCTACACCTTC. Its protein product is CASSASYGYTF. The whole variable domain, filled in from reference TRBV5-4 and TRBJ1-2, reads ETGVTQSPTHLIKTRGQQVTLRCSSQSGHNTVSWYQQALGQGPQFIFQYYREEENGRGNFPPRFSGLQFPNYSSELNVNALELDDSALYLCASSASYGYTFGSGTRLTVV.

The table lists this clone with many counts. The rearrangement uses TRBV18 and TRBJ1-2; the D gene is possibly TRBD1 (6 bases). The germline V and J ends were trimmed by 3 bases and 4 bases, with 15 bases remaining between them. CDR3 length: 15 residues. Germline CDR1 and CDR2: KGHSH and LQKENI. The CDR3 sequence: CASSPPGQQAYGYTF. CDR3 in DNA: TGTGCCAGCTCACCTCCAGGACAGCAAGCCTATGGCTACACCTTC.

This sequence joins TRBV5-1 and TRBJ1-2; D possibly corresponds to TRBD1 (5 bases). Looked up from germline, CDR1 is SGHRS and CDR2 is YFSETQ. Trimming removed 5 bases at V and 8 bases at J, with 16 bases between. The CDR3 spans 13 residues. In DNA, the CDR3 is TGCGCCAGCAGGTATGACAGTCATAGCGGCTACACCTTC. The encoded protein is CASRYDSHSGYTF.

V gene TRBV7-2 combines with J gene TRBJ2-1; D gene uncertain. V was shortened by 3 bases and J by 8 bases, with 14 bases between the two germline ends. The CDR3 runs to 14 residues. Germline V lookup: CDR1 SGHTA, CDR2 FQGNSA. In nucleotides, the CDR3 is TGTGCCAGCAGCTTCTTACCCCAAGGGCATGAGCAGTTCTTC. Protein sequence: CASSFLPQGHEQFF. The full variable domain, with the rest looked up from reference TRBV7-2 and TRBJ2-1, is GAGVSQSPSNKVTEKGKDVELRCDPISGHTALYWYRQSLGQGLEFLIYFQGNSAPDKSGLPSDRFSAERTGGSVSTLTIQRTQQEDSAVYLCASSFLPQGHEQFFGPGTRLTVL.

CDR3 coding DNA: TGTGCCAGCAGCCCCTTTCGGGAGCCCTCAGATACGCAGTATTTT. Translating gives CASSPFREPSDTQYF. The gene calls are TRBV11-2 and TRBJ2-3; possible D gene TRBD2, 6 bases. Between the trimmed V and J ends, which lost 5 bases and 4 bases, there was a span of 16 bases. Per germline, CDR1 SGHAT and CDR2 FQNNGV. This CDR3 is 15 amino acids long.

The gene calls are TRBV5-1 and TRBJ1-4; D unresolved. Per the germline V gene, CDR1 is SGHRS and CDR2 is YFSETQ. Between the trimmed V and J ends, which lost 4 bases and 7 bases, there was a span of 11 bases. The CDR3 length is 13 residues. Here the CDR3 reads CASSAPRGEKLFF. In nucleotides, the CDR3 is TGCGCCAGCAGCGCTCCCCGGGGTGAAAAACTGTTTTTT.

To note about this clone: With a far larger clone one base away, a read error is the likely cause. In the same sample, other DNA sequences code for this CDR3. The V and J genes are TRBV2 and TRBJ1-5; D remains unclear. The CDR3 has 14 amino acids. V dropped 4 bases and J dropped 1 base, with 8 bases sitting between them. Germline CDR1 is SNHLY and CDR2 is FYNNEI. The CDR3 loop reads CASSVPASNQPQHF. Here the CDR3 DNA reads TGTGCCAGCAGTGTACCCGCCAGCAATCAGCCCCAGCATTTT.

About this clone: A much larger clonotype is one base distant, so this may be a read error. The same CDR3 is also encoded by other DNA sequences in this sample. The gene calls are TRBV11-3 and TRBJ2-1, with 13 nucleotides matching TRBD2. The CDR3 spans 14 residues. The J segment lost 8 bases and the V segment lost 5 bases, leaving 3 bases of the junction unmatched. The germline V gene has CDR1 SGHNT and CDR2 YENEEA. Here the CDR3 reads CASSTSGRAYEQFF. CDR3 DNA sequence: TGTGCCAGCAGCACTAGCGGGAGGGCTTATGAGCAGTTCTTC.

The chain recombines TRBV7-9 with TRBJ2-5; D ambiguous. The CDR3 has 14 amino acids. The germline CDR1 and CDR2 sequences are SEHNR and FQNEAQ (reference sequence). Deletions cut 5 bases from V and 5 bases from J, with 15 bases between. The CDR3 loop is CASSQTSPGETQYF. The DNA of the CDR3 is TGTGCCAGCAGCCAAACTTCTCCCGGGGAGACCCAGTACTTC.

This clone was observed a single time. This rearrangement joins TRBV19 to TRBJ2-1; 7 nucleotides match TRBD2. The germline V gene encodes CDR1 LNHDA and CDR2 SQIVND (reference sequence). Unmatched junction bases numbered 8, after V lost 6 bases and J lost 0 bases. The CDR3 runs to 16 residues. The chain's CDR3 is CASRGLHQSSYNEQFF. CDR3 in DNA: TGTGCCAGTAGGGGACTACACCAAAGCTCCTACAATGAGCAGTTCTTC. The full variable domain, with the rest looked up from reference TRBV19 and TRBJ2-1, is DGGITQSPKYLFRKEGQNVTLSCEQNLNHDAMYWYRQDPGQGLRLIYYSQIVNDFQKGDIAEGYSVSREKKESFPLTVTSAQKNPTAFYLCASRGLHQSSYNEQFFGPGTRLTVL.

On this clone: A read error is the likely source, as a far larger clone sits one nucleotide away. The sample holds other DNA sequences that translate to the same CDR3. This chain uses TRBV11-2 with TRBJ2-5; possibly TRBD2 for D (6 bases). The V end lost 3 bases, the J end lost 8 bases, and 25 bases lay between the germline ends. There are 17 residues in the CDR3. From germline, CDR1 is SGHAT and CDR2 FQNNGV. This CDR3 reads CASSFTRHPFGRETQYF. DNA of the CDR3: TGTGCCAGCAGCTTTACCCGTCATCCCTTCGGGAGAGAAACCCAGTACTTC.

The chain combines TRBV5-5 with TRBJ1-2; D is uncertain. CDR1 is SGHKS, CDR2 YYEKEE, per germline (reference sequence). V was trimmed by 0 bases and J by 6 bases, leaving 6 bases between them. The length of the CDR3 is 12 residues. CDR3 nucleotides: TGTGCCAGCAGCTTGGAGTACCATGGCTACACCTTC. Its protein is CASSLEYHGYTF.

This clone has only one observation. The V call is TRBV27, the J call TRBJ2-5, with D unresolved. The last part of the DNA fits TRBJ2-7 better; the J call may be wrong. Germline V lookup: CDR1 MNHEY, CDR2 SMNVEV (reference sequence). The CDR3 length is 14 residues. The CDR3 loop is CASSLSGLSYEQYF. The CDR3 DNA sequence: TGTGCCAGCAGTTTATCAGGGCTCTCCTACGAGCAGTACTTC.

The rearrangement uses TRBV7-8 and TRBJ2-5; weak D call: TRBD1 (5 bases). Trimming stripped 6 bases from V and 3 bases from J, with 14 bases between. This CDR3 is 14 amino acids long. Germline lookup yields CDR1 SGHVS and CDR2 FQNEAQ. CDR3 coding DNA: TGTGCCAGCAGACTCTTGATGACAGAAGAGACCCAGTACTTC. It encodes CASRLLMTEETQYF.

The gene calls are TRBV28 and TRBJ2-7; the match to TRBD2 covers 8 bases. V lost 6 bases and J lost 0; bases outside the gene matches: 7. Germline loops: CDR1 MDHEN, CDR2 SYDVKM. This CDR3 region has 15 residues. The CDR3 bases are TGTGCCAGCAGGCGGAGCGGGAGCAGCTCCTACGAGCAGTACTTC. This translates into CASRRSGSSSYEQYF.

V usage is TRBV5-1 and J usage is TRBJ2-5; 8 positions match TRBD2. The CDR3 has 15 residues. Germline assignment: CDR1 SGHRS and CDR2 YFSETQ. J gave up 6 bases and V 6 bases, and 13 bases lay outside the gene matches. The CDR3 here is CASTDTAGVLKTQYF. CDR3 coding DNA: TGCGCCAGCACCGATACAGCGGGAGTATTGAAGACCCAGTACTTC.

This chain links TRBV5-1 with TRBJ2-7, with TRBD2 as a possible D gene (8 bases). The CDR3 loop spans 16 amino acids. Looked up from germline, CDR1 is SGHRS and CDR2 is YFSETQ. V lost 3 bases to trimming and J lost 2 bases, with 18 bases between them. DNA for the CDR3: TGCGCCAGCAGCTCCGATCCGGGGGGGACAGCCTACGAGCAGTACTTC. Translating it yields CASSSDPGGTAYEQYF.

The gene calls are TRBV28 and TRBJ1-1, with D possibly TRBD1 on 6 matching bases. V was cut by 6 bases and J by 10 bases, with 21 bases left in between. The CDR3 runs to 14 residues. Germline loops: CDR1 MDHEN, CDR2 SYDVKM. The CDR3 loop is CASRIAGTSPGAFF. The CDR3, as DNA: TGTGCCAGCAGGATAGCCGGGACATCCCCGGGAGCTTTCTTT.

A note on this clone: Other nucleotide sequences from this sample produce the same CDR3. The gene calls are TRBV11-2 and TRBJ1-1; D uncertain. Germline V gives CDR1 SGHAT, CDR2 FQNNGV. The CDR3 extends over 11 amino acids. With 1 base removed from V and 5 bases from J, the gap between germline ends came to 2 bases. The CDR3 is CASSLATEAFF. The CDR3 DNA follows: TGTGCCAGCAGCTTAGCGACTGAAGCTTTCTTT.

The DNA for the CDR3 is TGTGCCAGCAGCCGTCCTGTTAGGGCAAGCGGTTCGTACTACGAGCAGTACTTC. Amino acids: CASSRPVRASGSYYEQYF. This chain uses TRBV7-4 with TRBJ2-7, with D perhaps TRBD2 (5 bases). This CDR3 contains 18 residues. Germline CDR1 is SGHVT and CDR2 is SQSDAQ. V lost 5 bases and J lost 3, with 26 bases in between.

In DNA form, the CDR3 reads TGTGCCAGCAGCTTGCAGAAGAACACTGAAGCTTTCTTT. This sequence encodes CASSLQKNTEAFF. The chain joins TRBV5-4 to TRBJ1-1; D is unresolved. The CDR3 loop spans 13 amino acids. V shed 1 base and J shed 1 base, with 5 bases lying between them. The germline CDR1 and CDR2 sequences are SGHNT and YYREEE (reference sequence).